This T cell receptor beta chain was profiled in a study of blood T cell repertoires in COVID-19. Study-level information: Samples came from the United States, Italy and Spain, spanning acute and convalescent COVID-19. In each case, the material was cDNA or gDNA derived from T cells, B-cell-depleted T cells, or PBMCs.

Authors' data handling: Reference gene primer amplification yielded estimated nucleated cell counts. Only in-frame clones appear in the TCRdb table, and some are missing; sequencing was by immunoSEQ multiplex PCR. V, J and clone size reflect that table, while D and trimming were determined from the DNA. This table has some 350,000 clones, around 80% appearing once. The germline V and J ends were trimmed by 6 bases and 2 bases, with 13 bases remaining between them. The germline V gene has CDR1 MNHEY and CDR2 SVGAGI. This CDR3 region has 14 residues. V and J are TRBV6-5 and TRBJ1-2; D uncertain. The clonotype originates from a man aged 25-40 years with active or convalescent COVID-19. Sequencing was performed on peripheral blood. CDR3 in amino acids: CASRVPGENYGYTF. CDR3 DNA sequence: TGTGCCAGCAGGGTCCCCGGGGAGAACTATGGCTACACCTTC.